The text below deals with one TCR beta chain. What it binds is not known. Measured with immunoSEQ multiplex PCR; TCRdb has only the in-frame clones, and not every one. The profile covers tens of thousands of clones, with over 75% appearing a single time and over 15% taken by the ten largest. The CDR3 contains 13 residues. Trimming shortened V by 1 base and J by 5 bases, and 9 bases separated the two germline ends. CDR1 and CDR2 from the germline V gene are LNHDA and SQIVND (reference sequence). This entry belongs to a study of T cell responses to AZD1222 COVID-19 vaccine. General observations from the study: Sampling captured repertoires only after the peak T cell response. Reportedly, close to half of spike-specific TCRs are directed against unmutated variant regions. Vaccine-associated CD4 TCRs spanned spike, dominant at 160-218 and 743-854. Donor demographics were predominantly white British with a female majority; clonal diversity may be underestimated.

The sequenced sample was peripheral blood, obtained on day 0 of AZD1222 vaccination. The chain employs TRBV19 and TRBJ2-7; no firm D call. The TCR sequence derives from an adult in good health. In DNA form, the CDR3 reads TGTGCCAGTAGTATAGGGCGCAGCCACGAGCAGTACTTC. Translating it yields CASSIGRSHEQYF.